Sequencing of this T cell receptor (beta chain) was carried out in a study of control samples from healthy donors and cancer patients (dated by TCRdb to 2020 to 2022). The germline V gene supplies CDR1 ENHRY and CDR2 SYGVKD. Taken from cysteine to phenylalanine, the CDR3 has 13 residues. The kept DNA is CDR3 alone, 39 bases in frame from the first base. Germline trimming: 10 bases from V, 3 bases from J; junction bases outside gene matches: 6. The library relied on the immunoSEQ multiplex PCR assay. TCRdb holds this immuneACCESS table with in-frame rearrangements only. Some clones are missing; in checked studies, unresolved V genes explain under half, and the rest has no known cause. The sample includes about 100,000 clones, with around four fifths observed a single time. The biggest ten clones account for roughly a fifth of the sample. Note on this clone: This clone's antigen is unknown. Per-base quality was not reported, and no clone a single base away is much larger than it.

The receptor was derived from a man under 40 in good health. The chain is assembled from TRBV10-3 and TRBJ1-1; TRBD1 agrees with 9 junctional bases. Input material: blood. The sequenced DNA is TGTGCCACCTCCAGGACAGGGGACACTGAAGCTTTCTTT. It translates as CATSRTGDTEAFF.